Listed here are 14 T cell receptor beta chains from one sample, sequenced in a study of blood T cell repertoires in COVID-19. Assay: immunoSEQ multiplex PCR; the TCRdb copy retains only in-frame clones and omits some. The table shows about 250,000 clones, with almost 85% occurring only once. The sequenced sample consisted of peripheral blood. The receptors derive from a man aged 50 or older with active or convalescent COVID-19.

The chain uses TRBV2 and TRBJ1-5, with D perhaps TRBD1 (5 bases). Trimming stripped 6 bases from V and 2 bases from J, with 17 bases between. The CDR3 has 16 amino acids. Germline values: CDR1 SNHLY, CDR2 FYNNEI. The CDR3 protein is CASRGSGGSGNQPQHF. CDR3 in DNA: TGTGCCAGCAGGGGGTCCGGGGGTTCGGGCAATCAGCCCCAGCATTTT.

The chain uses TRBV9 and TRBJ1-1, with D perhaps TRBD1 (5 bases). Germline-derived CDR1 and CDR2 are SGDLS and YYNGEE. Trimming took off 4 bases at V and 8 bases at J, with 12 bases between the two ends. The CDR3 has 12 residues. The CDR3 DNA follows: TGTGCCAGCAGCCGCCTAGGGGAAGAAGCTTTCTTT. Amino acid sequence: CASSRLGEEAFF.

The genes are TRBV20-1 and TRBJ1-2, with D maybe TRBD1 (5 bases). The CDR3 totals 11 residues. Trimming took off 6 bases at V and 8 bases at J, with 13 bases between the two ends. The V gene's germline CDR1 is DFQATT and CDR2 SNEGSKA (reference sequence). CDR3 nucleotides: TGCAGTGCCCAGGGCCAGTTAGGCTACACCTTC. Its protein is CSAQGQLGYTF.

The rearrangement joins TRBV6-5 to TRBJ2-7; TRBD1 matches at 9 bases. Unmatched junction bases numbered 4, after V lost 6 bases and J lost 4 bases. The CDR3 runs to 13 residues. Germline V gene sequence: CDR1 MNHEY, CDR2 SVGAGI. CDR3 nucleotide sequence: TGTGCCAGCAGACGGACAGGGGAGTACGAGCAGTACTTC. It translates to CASRRTGEYEQYF.

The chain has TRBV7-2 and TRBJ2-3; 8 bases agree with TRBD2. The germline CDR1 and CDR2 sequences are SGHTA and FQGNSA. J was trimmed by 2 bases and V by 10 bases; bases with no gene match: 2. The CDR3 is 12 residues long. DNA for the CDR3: TGTGCCACTAGCGGGCACACAGATACGCAGTATTTT. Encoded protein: CATSGHTDTQYF.

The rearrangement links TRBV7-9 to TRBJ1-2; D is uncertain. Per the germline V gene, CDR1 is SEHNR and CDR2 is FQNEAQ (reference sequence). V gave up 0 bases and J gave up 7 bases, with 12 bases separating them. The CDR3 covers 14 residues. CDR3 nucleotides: TGTGCCAGCAGCTTAGCCGGCCAGGCGGGTGGCTACACCTTC. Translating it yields CASSLAGQAGGYTF.

CDR3 residues: CASSQGRTVYPPNEQFF. DNA of the CDR3: TGTGCCAGCAGCCAAGGCCGGACAGTATATCCCCCCAATGAGCAGTTCTTC. J is TRBJ2-1 and V is TRBV4-2, with a possible D match to TRBD1 (6 bases). Germline-derived CDR1 and CDR2 are LGHNA and YNFKEQ. Trimming removed 1 base at V and 6 bases at J, with 19 bases between. This CDR3 spans 17 amino acids.

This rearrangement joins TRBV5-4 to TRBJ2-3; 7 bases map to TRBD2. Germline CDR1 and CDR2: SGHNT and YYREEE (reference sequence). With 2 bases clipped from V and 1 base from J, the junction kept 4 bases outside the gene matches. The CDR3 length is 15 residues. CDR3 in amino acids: CASSFGGSGTDTQYF. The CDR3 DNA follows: TGTGCCAGCAGCTTCGGCGGGAGCGGCACAGATACGCAGTATTTT.

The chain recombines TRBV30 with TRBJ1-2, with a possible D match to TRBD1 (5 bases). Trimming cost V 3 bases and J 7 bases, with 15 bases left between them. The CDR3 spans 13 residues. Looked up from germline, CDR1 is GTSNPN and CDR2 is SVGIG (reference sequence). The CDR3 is CAWSEIQGGGYTF. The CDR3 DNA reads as TGTGCCTGGAGCGAGATCCAGGGCGGTGGCTACACCTTC.

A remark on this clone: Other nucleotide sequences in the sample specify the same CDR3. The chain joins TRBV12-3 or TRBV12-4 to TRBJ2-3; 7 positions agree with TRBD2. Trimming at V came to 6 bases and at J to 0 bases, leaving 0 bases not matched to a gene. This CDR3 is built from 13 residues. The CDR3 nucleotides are TGTGCCAGCAGCGGGGGGAGCACAGATACGCAGTATTTT. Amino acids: CASSGGSTDTQYF.

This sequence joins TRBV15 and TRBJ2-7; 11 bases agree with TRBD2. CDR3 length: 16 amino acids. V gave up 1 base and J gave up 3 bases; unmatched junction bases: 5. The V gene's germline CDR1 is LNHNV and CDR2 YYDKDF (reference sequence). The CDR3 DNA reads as TGTGCCACCAGCAGAGGTCCTGGGACTAGCGGCTACGAGCAGTACTTC. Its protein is CATSRGPGTSGYEQYF.

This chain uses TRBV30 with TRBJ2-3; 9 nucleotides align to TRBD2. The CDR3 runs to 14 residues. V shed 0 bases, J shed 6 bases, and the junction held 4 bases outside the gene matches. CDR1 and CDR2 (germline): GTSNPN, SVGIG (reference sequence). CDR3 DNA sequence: TGTGCCTGGAGTGTATCCAGCGGGAGGGATACGCAGTATTTT. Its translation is CAWSVSSGRDTQYF.

Here the CDR3 DNA reads TGTGCCAGCAGTGGGGACAGGGGGCTCAACGATGGCTACACCTTC. Encoded protein: CASSGDRGLNDGYTF. V is TRBV25-1 and J is TRBJ1-2; 12 nucleotides align to TRBD1. The ends lost 4 bases at V and 6 bases at J; junction bases unmatched: 6. The V gene's germline CDR1 is MGHDK and CDR2 SYGVNS. The CDR3 is 15 residues long.

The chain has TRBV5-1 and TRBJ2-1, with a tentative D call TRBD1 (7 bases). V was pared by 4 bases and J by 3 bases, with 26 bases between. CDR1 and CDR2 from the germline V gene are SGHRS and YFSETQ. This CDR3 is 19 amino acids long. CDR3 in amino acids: CASSVEETGLALGYNEQFF. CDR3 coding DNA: TGCGCCAGCAGCGTGGAGGAGACAGGGCTAGCGCTAGGCTACAATGAGCAGTTCTTC.